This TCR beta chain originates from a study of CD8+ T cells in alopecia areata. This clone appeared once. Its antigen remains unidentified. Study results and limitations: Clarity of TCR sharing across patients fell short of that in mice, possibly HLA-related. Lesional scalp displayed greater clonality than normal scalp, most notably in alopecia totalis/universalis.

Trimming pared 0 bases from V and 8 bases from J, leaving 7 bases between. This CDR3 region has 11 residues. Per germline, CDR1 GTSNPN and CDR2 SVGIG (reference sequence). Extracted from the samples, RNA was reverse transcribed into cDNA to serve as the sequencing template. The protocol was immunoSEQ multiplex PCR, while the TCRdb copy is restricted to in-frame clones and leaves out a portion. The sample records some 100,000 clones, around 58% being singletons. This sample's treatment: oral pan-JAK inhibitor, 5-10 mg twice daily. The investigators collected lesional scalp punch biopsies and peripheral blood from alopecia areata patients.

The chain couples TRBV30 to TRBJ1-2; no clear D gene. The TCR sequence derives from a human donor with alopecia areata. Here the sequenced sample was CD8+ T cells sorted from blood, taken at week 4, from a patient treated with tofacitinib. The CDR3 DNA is TGTGCCTGGAGTGTTACCCTCGGCTACACCTTC. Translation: CAWSVTLGYTF.